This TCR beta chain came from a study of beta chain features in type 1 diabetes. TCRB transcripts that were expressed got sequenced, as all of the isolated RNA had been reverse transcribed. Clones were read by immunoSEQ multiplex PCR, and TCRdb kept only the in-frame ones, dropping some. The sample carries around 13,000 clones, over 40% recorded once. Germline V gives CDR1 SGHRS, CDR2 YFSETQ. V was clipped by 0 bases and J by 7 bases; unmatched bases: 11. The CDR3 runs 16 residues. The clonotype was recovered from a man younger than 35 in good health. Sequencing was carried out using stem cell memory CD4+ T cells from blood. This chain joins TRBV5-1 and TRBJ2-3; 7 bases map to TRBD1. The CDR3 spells CASSLVRDRGINTQYF. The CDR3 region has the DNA TGCGCCAGCAGCTTGGTCCGGGACAGAGGAATAAATACGCAGTATTTT.